The T cell receptor (beta chain) described here comes from a study of blood T cells in healthy people across ages. CDR1 and CDR2 (germline): SEHNR, FQNEAQ (reference sequence). This CDR3 region has 14 residues. This clonotype was recorded a few times. A J-beta primer mix and a sample-barcoded 5' primer were used in a second PCR of about 7 to 12 cycles. Tags on each cDNA molecule came from a template-switch adaptor with 12 random nucleotides. MiXCR was run by TCRdb on the 5' RACE reads, yielding one entry per CDR3 protein. Seen here are some 900,000 distinct CDR3 sequences, 48% observed once, and the top ten hold over 10%.

This clonotype originated in a man younger than 40 in good health. Sequenced sample: blood. V is TRBV7-9 and J is TRBJ2-5; D uncertain. The tail of the sequence fits TRBJ2-7 better, so the J call may be wrong. The CDR3 bases are TGTGCCAGCAGCTTAGAGAGTATGATCTCCGAGCAGTACTTC. It encodes CASSLESMISEQYF.